This T cell receptor (beta chain) stems from a study of control samples from healthy donors and cancer patients (dated by TCRdb to about 2020). Libraries were prepared through the immunoSEQ multiplex PCR assay. TCRdb re-hosts the immuneACCESS table, in-frame sequences only. Its copies lack some clones; in the studies checked, an unresolved V gene accounts for under half of them, and the cause for the rest is not known. Within this sample are about 120,000 clones, with over 75% of them counted one time only. The ten largest clonotypes hold roughly 2.6% of the sample. The CDR3 covers 18 residues, taking in both the cysteine and the phenylalanine. Just CDR3 DNA is preserved here, 54 bases in frame from base 1. This clone was observed a single time. The specificity of this receptor is unknown. No much larger clonotype is one base removed from it; base qualities were not supplied.

The TCR comes from a man aged 40-49 years in good health. This sequence uses TRBV21-1 and TRBJ2-5; TRBD1, the table's D call, lacks a check against the DNA. TRBV21-1 is a recognized pseudogene. The sample was blood. CDR3 reads: CASSKGGWVQGPRETQYF. At the DNA level, the sequence is TGTGCCAGCAGCAAAGGGGGATGGGTACAGGGCCCAAGAGAGACCCAGTACTTC.